This TCR beta chain comes out of a study of vaccination and CD4 T cells after COVID-19. The wider study: Investigators stimulated cells with overlapping spike peptides drawn from SARS-CoV-2, HCoV-NL63, HCoV-OC43 and HCoV-229E.

The study sequenced cultured CD4+ T cell DNA using the Oncomine TCR Beta short-read assay. It was cultured CD4+ T cells from which genomic DNA was extracted. TCRdb fed the PCR reads into MiXCR, producing one record per CDR3 protein. Of approximately 7,000 distinct CDR3 sequences in the sample, about a third are singletons; the top ten hold 19%. Regarding treatment: 10-day PBMC culture with coronavirus spike peptide pools or control peptides (ViraFEST assay). CD4+ T cells of the unexposed donor were collected before the COVID-19 pandemic (2011-2018). Cultures used a few million PBMCs per well, roughly 9.6 IU/ml IL-2 and about 10 ug/ml peptides. Contingent on cell availability, unexposed-donor CD4+ T cells were interrogated with SARS-CoV-2 S/N and four cold-coronavirus spikes. This clonotype was counted a single time. No antigen is known for it. This TCR derives from a human donor in good health. Sequenced sample: CD4+ T cells from blood, cultured in vitro.

The CDR3 is CASSQGLGAQSGYTF. The CDR3 DNA sequence: TGCGCCAGCAGCCAAGGTCTAGGGGCCCAGTCGGGCTACACCTTC. This sequence joins TRBV4-3 and TRBJ1-2; weak D call: TRBD1 (5 bases). The CDR3 length is 15 residues. Germline loops: CDR1 LGHNA, CDR2 YSLEER. V lost 1 base and J lost 8, with 17 bases in between.